This TCR beta chain derives from a study of cytomegalovirus exposure and HLA in healthy donors. In the study overall: Out of 398 genotyped donors, about 84% belonged to the Caucasian-associated ancestry cluster.

Regarding the study as a whole: The study had only CMV serostatus as immune exposure information. A later analysis revealed that TCR association rates differed between HLA loci, peaking at DRB1 and bottoming out at HLA-C.

Germline loops: CDR1 WNHNN, CDR2 SYGVQD (reference sequence). The CDR3 covers 15 residues. V was cut by 4 bases and J by 1 base, with 13 bases left in between. Worth noting for this clone: What it binds is unknown.

The PCR ran on 60 Vbeta and 13 Jbeta primers. The protocol was immunoSEQ multiplex PCR, while the TCRdb copy is restricted to in-frame clones and leaves out a portion. The sample shows hundreds of thousands of clones, roughly 79% of them seen only once. This clonotype was obtained from a male donor in good health and CMV-seronegative. This chain uses TRBV10-1 with TRBJ1-1, with D possibly TRBD1 on 5 matching bases. Sequenced sample: PBMCs. The CDR3 DNA is TGCGCCAGCAGTGGTGACAGAGGCCCGAACACTGAAGCTTTCTTT. It encodes CASSGDRGPNTEAFF.